Following are 8 T cell receptor beta chains from one sample sequenced in a study of CD8 T cells in ankylosing spondylitis. Via MiXCR, TCRdb re-called the 5' RACE reads, giving one row per CDR3 protein. The sample yields 200,000 or so distinct CDR3 sequences, around 24% seen once. The sequencing sample was made of blood, either unsorted or a sorted T cell fraction (not recorded which). The receptors come from a male donor with ankylosing spondylitis or in good health (not recorded which).

As DNA, the CDR3 is TGTGCCATCAAGGTTGGCGGAGATACGCAGTATTTT. Translated: CAIKVGGDTQYF. The chain couples TRBV10-3 to TRBJ2-3; D is unclear. This CDR3 has 12 amino acids. V gave up 7 bases and J gave up 5 bases, with 10 bases separating them. Germline V gives CDR1 ENHRY, CDR2 SYGVKD.

The sample holds many counts of this clonotype. This sequence joins TRBV7-2 and TRBJ1-1, with D maybe TRBD1 (5 bases). Trimming cost V 2 bases and J 4 bases, with 14 bases left between them. CDR1 and CDR2 (germline): SGHTA, FQGNSA. CDR3 length: 15 residues. The DNA of the CDR3 is TGTGCCAGCAGCTTAAGGGCCTCAGGGAGCACTGAAGCTTTCTTT. Translated: CASSLRASGSTEAFF.

In its sample, this clonotype was seen many times. This CDR3 is CSARAGAEEQFF. In DNA form, the CDR3 reads TGCAGTGCTAGAGCAGGGGCCGAGGAGCAGTTCTTC. The chain is built from TRBV20-1 and TRBJ2-1; perhaps TRBD1 as D (6 bases). The germline V gene has CDR1 DFQATT and CDR2 SNEGSKA (reference sequence). The V gene lost 1 base and the J gene lost 10 bases, with 11 bases spanning the gap. The CDR3 runs 12 residues.

J is TRBJ1-5 and V is TRBV11-2, with TRBD1 identical over 7 bases. This CDR3 region has 19 residues. The germline V gene encodes CDR1 SGHAT and CDR2 FQNNGV. V lost 2 bases to trimming and J lost 7 bases; unmatched junction nucleotides: 20. The CDR3 DNA reads TGTGCCAGCAGCTTAATTGCCCGGGACAGTCGAGGAATCCTCCAGCCCCAGCATTTT. It is translated as CASSLIARDSRGILQPQHF. Full variable domain (outside the CDR3, taken from reference TRBV11-2 and TRBJ1-5): EAGVAQSPRYKIIEKRQSVAFWCNPISGHATLYWYQQILGQGPKLLIQFQNNGVVDDSQLPKDRFSAERLKGVDSTLKIQPAKLEDSAVYLCASSLIARDSRGILQPQHFGDGTRLSIL.

Many counts were recorded for this clonotype. This rearrangement joins TRBV12-3 or TRBV12-4 to TRBJ2-2; 9 positions agree with TRBD2. This CDR3 has 18 amino acids. V was clipped by 5 bases and J by 2 bases; unmatched bases: 12. The CDR3 DNA reads TGTGCCAGCAGTCTCAAAACTACTAGCGGGTCAAACACCGGGGAGCTGTTTTTT. It yields the protein CASSLKTTSGSNTGELFF.

This clonotype was recorded many times. This chain uses TRBV7-2 with TRBJ1-1; 8 bases agree with TRBD1. J was trimmed by 0 bases and V by 6 bases; bases with no gene match: 6. Germline V gene data show CDR1 as SGHTA and CDR2 as FQGNSA. The length of the CDR3 is 15 residues. CDR3 nucleotides: TGTGCCAGCAGACAACAGGGGGGCTTGAACACTGAAGCTTTCTTT. Amino acids: CASRQQGGLNTEAFF. The whole variable domain, filled in from reference TRBV7-2 and TRBJ1-1, reads GAGVSQSPSNKVTEKGKDVELRCDPISGHTALYWYRQSLGQGLEFLIYFQGNSAPDKSGLPSDRFSAERTGGSVSTLTIQRTQQEDSAVYLCASRQQGGLNTEAFFGQGTRLTVV.

To note about this clonotype: This clone may be a read error of a much larger clone one base away. The chain has TRBV29-1 and TRBJ2-3; 7 bases line up with TRBD1. Germline CDR1 SQVTM, CDR2 ANQGSEA. The CDR3 extends over 13 amino acids. CDR3 in amino acids: CSKRDRLGDTQDF. As DNA, the CDR3 is TGCAGCAAACGGGACAGACTGGGGGATACGCAGGATTTT.

This clonotype was counted ten times or more. The gene calls are TRBV28 and TRBJ2-5, with 7 bases identical to TRBD2. J was trimmed by 1 base and V by 6 bases; bases with no gene match: 8. Germline values: CDR1 MDHEN, CDR2 SYDVKM. The CDR3 runs to 15 residues. CDR3 coding DNA: TGTGCCAGCAGCCCGACTAGCCCTCGCCAAGAGACCCAGTACTTC. Translating it yields CASSPTSPRQETQYF.